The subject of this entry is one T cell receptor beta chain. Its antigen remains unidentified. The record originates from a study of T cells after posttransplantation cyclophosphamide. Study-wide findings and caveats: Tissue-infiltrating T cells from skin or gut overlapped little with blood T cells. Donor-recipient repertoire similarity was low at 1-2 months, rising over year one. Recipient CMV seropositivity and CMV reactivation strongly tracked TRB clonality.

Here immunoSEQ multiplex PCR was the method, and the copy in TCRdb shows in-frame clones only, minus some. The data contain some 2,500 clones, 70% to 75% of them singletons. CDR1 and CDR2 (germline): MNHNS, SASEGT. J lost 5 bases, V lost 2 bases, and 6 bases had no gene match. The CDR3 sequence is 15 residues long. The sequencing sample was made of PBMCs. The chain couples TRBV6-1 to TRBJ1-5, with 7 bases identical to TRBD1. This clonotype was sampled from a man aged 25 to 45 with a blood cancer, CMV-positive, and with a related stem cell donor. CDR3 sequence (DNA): TGTGCCAGCAGTGAACCCAACAGGGGCTATCAGCCCCAGCATTTT. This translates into CASSEPNRGYQPQHF.